These 5 T cell receptor beta chains came from one sample sequenced in a study of prognosis after radiotherapy for stage I lung cancer. Amplification of the TCR beta CDR3 (from genomic DNA) was done by two-round multiplex PCR. For every TRBV and TRBJ gene, a specific primer was used in first-round PCR. TCRdb independently ran MiXCR on the multiplex PCR reads; one entry per CDR3 protein. The table includes around 23,000 distinct CDR3 sequences, roughly 45% detected once. This sample comprised PBMCs, obtained before or after stereotactic body radiation therapy (not recorded which). These receptors all come from a donor over 45 with non-small cell lung cancer.

This clonotype was seen only once. The J gene is TRBJ1-4, the V gene TRBV12-3 or TRBV12-4; 7 nucleotides agree with TRBD1. The CDR3 contains 18 residues. With 4 bases clipped from V and 0 bases from J, the junction kept 11 bases outside the gene matches. In DNA form, the CDR3 reads TGTGCCAGCAGTTGGATTGTGATAGGACAGGCAACTAATGAAAAACTGTTTTTT. Translated: CASSWIVIGQATNEKLFF.

Note on this clonotype: An end of the junction does not agree with germline; a read error may underlie this. The chain recombines TRBV28 with TRBJ1-5; 9 nucleotides agree with TRBD1. Germline V gene data show CDR1 as MDHEN and CDR2 as SYDVKM. The CDR3 spans 16 residues. The CDR3 DNA follows: TGTGCCAACCCCGCCCCGGGTACAGGGGGCTATCATCCCCAGCATTTT. It is translated as CANPAPGTGGYHPQHF.

This clonotype has only a few counts. A read error may explain this, as a much larger clone is one base away. V gene TRBV6-1 combines with J gene TRBJ2-1, with D tentatively TRBD1 (6 bases). The germline gives CDR1 MNHNS, CDR2 SASEGT. The CDR3 is made up of 13 amino acids. Trimming cost V 6 bases and J 5 bases, with 11 bases left between them. The CDR3 spells CASRTDRHNEQFF. CDR3 coding DNA: TGTGCCAGCAGGACGGACAGACACAATGAGCAGTTCTTC.

This clonotype came up many times. The CDR3 is CASSLTPSGGGETQYF. The DNA for the CDR3 is TGCGCCAGCAGCTTGACCCCTAGCGGGGGGGGGGAGACCCAGTACTTC. The chain uses TRBV5-1 and TRBJ2-5; TRBD2 matches at 12 bases. CDR1 and CDR2 from the germline V gene are SGHRS and YFSETQ. The CDR3 runs 16 residues. Losses at the gene ends were 1 base for V and 5 bases for J; bases not matched to a gene: 6.

The CDR3 DNA sequence: TGTGCCAGCAGCTTACGGGGGGGACTCGGCAATGAGCAGTTCTTC. Its protein is CASSLRGGLGNEQFF. This chain connects TRBV11-3 to TRBJ2-1; 8 positions agree with TRBD2. Germline values: CDR1 SGHNT, CDR2 YENEEA. CDR3 size: 15 residues. The trim removed 2 bases at V and 6 bases at J, leaving 6 bases unmatched. The variable domain in full, with the rest retrieved from reference TRBV11-3 and TRBJ2-1, is EAGVVQSPRYKIIEKKQPVAFWCNPISGHNTLYWYLQNLGQGPELLIRYENEEAVDDSQLPKDRFSAERLKGVDSTLKIQPAELGDSAVYLCASSLRGGLGNEQFFGPGTRLTVL.